This is a list of T cell receptor beta chains from one sample in a study of blood T cell repertoires in COVID-19. Libraries were prepared by immunoSEQ multiplex PCR; TCRdb keeps only in-frame clonotypes and omits some of them. This sample carries fewer than 250,000 clones, roughly 80% of them seen once, and the ten largest clones take roughly 2.6%. Sequencing input: peripheral blood. The receptor source for this set is a woman in her thirties or forties with active or convalescent COVID-19. Both conserved end residues are part of each CDR3. D genes are given only for firm matches.

d_call | v_call | cdr3_aa
NA | TRBV28 | CASPPLAGGGTDTQYF
NA | TRBV6-4 | CASSATVNQPQHF
NA | TRBV21-1 | CASSKGGKVRGNQPQHF
TRBD2 | TRBV7-8 | CASSLQPGLAYNEQFF
TRBD2 | TRBV2 | CASSGSGLAGNEQFF
TRBD2 | TRBV5-1 | CASSLVSSGRVSSYEQYF
TRBD2 | TRBV20-1 | CSASPASGSPGELFF
NA | TRBV19 | CASSIPARASQETQYF
NA | TRBV19 | CASSIRIGGRLTDTILDGYTF
NA | TRBV12-5 | CASGLVVRTGNTIYF
NA | TRBV7-9 | CASSRLISGNTIYF
TRBD1 | TRBV20-1 | CSASWDRNTEAFF
TRBD2 | TRBV7-9 | CASSLVGGTRTDTQYF
NA | TRBV7-2 | CASSPQGRRTEAFF
NA | TRBV24-1 | CATSAAARYNEQFF
TRBD2 | TRBV18 | CASSPLAGVTDTQYF
NA | TRBV19 | CASSTGRGSGNTEAFF
NA | TRBV7-2 | CASSLSREQYF
TRBD2 | TRBV4-2 | CASSQVAGAVTDTQYF
NA | TRBV24-1 | CATSSPGHDINNEQFF
NA | TRBV19 | CASSWSTSTDTQYF
NA | TRBV19 | CASSDPARGGEDGYTF
NA | TRBV10-1 | CASSPTDRNTEAFF
TRBD1 | TRBV6-1 | CASSDPGQGNEQFF
NA | TRBV30 | CAWESVALGNTIYF
NA | TRBV6-5 | CAGRNTEAFF
TRBD2 | TRBV11-3 | CASSLPPYGGRVFEQYF
TRBD2 | TRBV27 | CASSSSSGDLSYEQYF
TRBD1 | TRBV19 | CASSLTGGNQPQHF
TRBD2 | TRBV6-2/TRBV6-3 | CASSRLAGGTYEQYF
TRBD1 | TRBV7-2 | CASSQSTGDYGYTF
NA | TRBV5-1 | CASSLASGLNTGELFF
NA | TRBV28 | CASKGWRKAFF
NA | TRBV24-1 | CATRQGRRGIDGYTF
NA | TRBV30 | CASTGGNSPLHF
NA | TRBV27 | CASGSGVLGETQYF
NA | TRBV12-2 | CASRPEQAGVADTQYF
TRBD1 | TRBV5-6 | CASSLGTGGYEQYF